The 19 T cell receptor beta chains below come from one sample, sequenced in a study of early T cells in non-severe SARS-CoV-2 infection. Each CDR3 protein is one row after TCRdb ran MiXCR on the 5' RACE reads. The profile shows approximately 32,000 distinct CDR3 sequences, approximately 5.8% of them singletons. Specimen: whole blood. The source is an adult who was a healthcare worker with PCR-confirmed SARS-CoV-2 infection or an uninfected control (not recorded which).

There are many counts of this clonotype. The chain recombines TRBV6-5 with TRBJ1-1; maybe TRBD1 (5 bases). Trimming cost V 11 bases and J 4 bases, with 11 bases left between them. The CDR3 runs 11 residues. The germline gives CDR1 MNHEY, CDR2 SVGAGI. The DNA of the CDR3 is TGTGCCGCGCGGGGGGTCACTGAAGCTTTCTTT. Translation gives CAARGVTEAFF.

This clonotype was counted at least ten times. The chain recombines TRBV6-1 with TRBJ1-2; no clear D. The germline V gene encodes CDR1 MNHNS and CDR2 SASEGT. The CDR3 spans 13 residues. The V end lost 8 bases, the J end lost 1 base, and 11 bases lay between the germline ends. CDR3 in amino acids: CASADARNYGYTF. The CDR3, as DNA: TGTGCCAGCGCGGACGCACGTAACTATGGCTACACCTTC.

The table lists this clonotype with many counts. The chain uses TRBV4-3 and TRBJ2-2; D call uncertain. Germline values: CDR1 LGHNA, CDR2 YSLEER. Trimming took off 0 bases at V and 7 bases at J, with 9 bases between the two ends. There are 14 residues in the CDR3. The CDR3 sequence is CASSQESVGGELFF. DNA for the CDR3: TGCGCCAGCAGCCAAGAATCGGTCGGCGGGGAGCTGTTTTTT.

This clonotype has at least ten counts. V usage is TRBV7-9 and J usage is TRBJ2-5; D is ambiguous. V lost 4 bases and J lost 1, with 16 bases in between. The CDR3 extends over 16 amino acids. CDR1 and CDR2 (germline): SEHNR, FQNEAQ (reference sequence). As DNA, the CDR3 is TGTGCCAGCAGCTACGACGGCCAGATGGTCCAAGAGACCCAGTACTTC. Its protein is CASSYDGQMVQETQYF.

This clonotype has ten or more counts. The rearrangement joins TRBV4-1 to TRBJ1-1, with D unresolved. V shed 4 bases and J shed 3 bases, with 12 bases lying between them. Germline V lookup: CDR1 MGHRA, CDR2 YSYEKL. The CDR3 has 14 residues. The CDR3 region is CASSRYPSDTEAFF. Written as DNA, the CDR3 is TGCGCCAGCAGCCGCTACCCAAGTGACACTGAAGCTTTCTTT.

This clonotype was found many times. The chain is built from TRBV2 and TRBJ2-1; possibly TRBD2 for D (5 bases). The V end was cut by 10 bases, the J end by 2 bases, with 15 bases between. The CDR3 runs to 14 residues. Germline V gene sequence: CDR1 SNHLY, CDR2 FYNNEI. CDR3 in amino acids: CATPGGSAYNEQFF. In nucleotides, the CDR3 is TGTGCCACACCAGGAGGTAGCGCCTACAATGAGCAGTTCTTC.

This clonotype was recorded at least ten times. CDR3 amino acids: CASSETPGGLGNTIYF. The CDR3, as DNA: TGCGCCAGCAGTGAGACACCAGGGGGCCTTGGAAACACCATATATTTT. The V gene is TRBV10-2, the J gene TRBJ1-3, with TRBD1 matching over 8 bases. Germline CDR1 reads WSHSY; CDR2 reads SAAADI. The CDR3 spans 16 residues. The V gene end was trimmed by 2 bases and the J gene end by 3 bases; junction bases not matched to a gene: 6.

This clonotype was seen repeatedly, ten times or more. This chain connects TRBV20-1 to TRBJ1-1; 8 nucleotides match TRBD1. In germline, CDR1 is DFQATT, CDR2 SNEGSKA (reference sequence). V lost 3 bases and J lost 2; bases outside the gene matches: 5. The CDR3 covers 14 residues. The CDR3: CSARHRGVNTEAFF. In DNA, the CDR3 is TGCAGTGCTAGGCACAGGGGGGTAAACACTGAAGCTTTCTTT.

This clonotype was counted at least ten times. This chain joins TRBV10-3 and TRBJ2-1, with D possibly TRBD1 on 5 matching bases. This CDR3 region has 13 residues. Germline values: CDR1 ENHRY, CDR2 SYGVKD. V was clipped by 4 bases and J by 8 bases, with 12 bases between them. Written as DNA, the CDR3 is TGTGCCATCAGTGGCGACAGTTCACATGAGCAGTTCTTC. Its protein is CAISGDSSHEQFF.

This clonotype was counted at least ten times. V is TRBV3-1 and J is TRBJ2-5; D is unclear. The V end lost 2 bases, the J end lost 4 bases, and 2 bases lay between the germline ends. Germline loops: CDR1 LGHDT, CDR2 YNNKEL (reference sequence). The CDR3 totals 11 residues. The CDR3, as DNA: TGTGCCAGCAGCCAAACAGAGACCCAGTACTTC. It yields the protein CASSQTETQYF.

This clonotype was recorded many times. V usage is TRBV12-3 or TRBV12-4 and J usage is TRBJ2-1; D possibly corresponds to TRBD2 (6 bases). The CDR3 runs to 14 residues. The germline V and J ends were trimmed by 8 bases and 4 bases, with 15 bases remaining between them. The CDR3: CASFTSRTYNEQFF. CDR3 nucleotide sequence: TGTGCCAGCTTTACTAGCAGAACTTACAATGAGCAGTTCTTC.

The V call is TRBV5-1, the J call TRBJ2-1; possibly TRBD1 for D (6 bases). The CDR3 loop spans 13 amino acids. The germline V gene has CDR1 SGHRS and CDR2 YFSETQ. Trimming left V 5 bases short and J 7 bases short, with 13 bases between. This chain's CDR3 is CASSGRGYNEQFF. CDR3 coding DNA: TGCGCCAGCAGTGGCAGGGGCTATAATGAGCAGTTCTTC. The full variable domain, in which reference TRBV5-1 and TRBJ2-1 provide the parts outside the CDR3, is KAGVTQTPRYLIKTRGQQVTLSCSPISGHRSVSWYQQTPGQGLQFLFEYFSETQRNKGNFPGRFSGRQFSNSRSEMNVSTLELGDSALYLCASSGRGYNEQFFGPGTRLTVL.

This clonotype was detected many times. This chain uses TRBV20-1 with TRBJ2-3; no clear D. Per the germline V gene, CDR1 is DFQATT and CDR2 is SNEGSKA (reference sequence). Trimming removed 6 bases at V and 0 bases at J, with 16 bases between. The CDR3 loop spans 15 amino acids. The DNA for the CDR3 is TGCAGTGCCGAGAACGGCTTATCTAGCACAGATACGCAGTATTTT. It specifies CSAENGLSSTDTQYF.

This clonotype has at least ten counts. The V and J genes are TRBV9 and TRBJ1-1; the D gene is possibly TRBD1 (5 bases). The CDR3 totals 11 residues. Deletions cut 4 bases from V and 8 bases from J, with 9 bases between. Germline values: CDR1 SGDLS, CDR2 YYNGEE. This CDR3 is CASSRGREAFF. The DNA of the CDR3 is TGTGCCAGCAGCCGGGGACGGGAAGCTTTCTTT.

This clonotype was seen at least ten times. This sequence joins TRBV18 and TRBJ2-7; D perhaps matches TRBD2 (5 bases). The CDR3 has 15 amino acids. Looked up from germline, CDR1 is KGHSH and CDR2 is LQKENI. The V and J ends lost 1 base and 0 bases respectively, with 10 bases between them. CDR3 protein: CASSPQEGVSYEQYF. CDR3 nucleotides: TGTGCCAGCTCACCACAAGAGGGTGTCTCCTACGAGCAGTACTTC.

This clonotype has at least ten counts. The chain uses TRBV6-5 and TRBJ2-7, with D possibly being TRBD2 (5 bases). The ends were cut back, 2 bases at V and 5 bases at J, with 16 bases in the middle. Germline V gene lookup returns CDR1 MNHEY and CDR2 SVGAGI. There are 15 residues in the CDR3. The CDR3 sequence: CASSYRLGKRDEQYF. DNA of the CDR3: TGTGCCAGCAGTTACAGGTTGGGGAAGAGGGACGAGCAGTACTTC.

This clonotype has ten or more counts. CDR3 nucleotide sequence: TGTGCCAGTGGAGGAATGGCGCCTAGCACAGATACGCAGTATTTT. It codes for CASGGMAPSTDTQYF. The gene calls are TRBV19 and TRBJ2-3; maybe TRBD2 (5 bases). Germline V gives CDR1 LNHDA, CDR2 SQIVND (reference sequence). V dropped 8 bases and J dropped 0 bases, with 15 bases sitting between them. CDR3 length: 15 residues.

In this sample, this clonotype turned up many times. The chain employs TRBV29-1 and TRBJ2-2; D may be TRBD1 or TRBD2 (5 bases each). The CDR3 is 13 amino acids. Germline V CDR1 and CDR2: SQVTM, ANQGSEA. V lost 7 bases and J lost 6, with 15 bases in between. The CDR3 coding sequence is TGCAGCGCCCCCGGGACCGCGGCCGGGGAGCTGTTTTTT. The encoded protein is CSAPGTAAGELFF.

This clonotype was seen at least ten times. The V gene is TRBV25-1, the J gene TRBJ2-7; D call uncertain. Germline CDR1 and CDR2: MGHDK and SYGVNS. The CDR3 covers 16 residues. V was cut by 2 bases and J by 3 bases, with 17 bases left in between. The CDR3 loop reads CASSELKAKGYYEQYF. Written as DNA, the CDR3 is TGTGCCAGCAGTGAACTTAAGGCGAAGGGATACTACGAGCAGTACTTC.